This T cell receptor beta chain was sequenced in a study of spatial heterogeneity in lung cancer. Across the whole study: Where they were available, follow-up PBMC samples were sequenced, at a median of approximately two years after resection.

Per the germline V gene, CDR1 is LGHNA and CDR2 is YSLEER. V was cut by 3 bases and J by 6 bases, with 8 bases left in between. CDR3 length equals 13 residues. Regarding time point: blood at routine non-recurrence follow-up after resection. Whole RNA, which was extracted from tumor, nontumor lung tissue or frozen PBMC, was sequenced without any cell sorting. TCRdb re-derived calls from the 5' RACE reads in MiXCR, one entry per CDR3 protein. The top ten hold less than 7% of the sample, which has 15,000 or so distinct CDR3 sequences, approximately 20% seen once. This clonotype occurred many times. The source of this sequence is a male donor with early-stage non-small cell lung cancer. The gene calls are TRBV4-3 and TRBJ2-2; D gene unclear. The starting material was PBMCs, obtained at follow-up. As DNA, the CDR3 is TGCGCCAGCAGCCAGGTGACCGCCGGGGAGCTGTTTTTT. This translates into CASSQVTAGELFF.